The clone carrying this T cell receptor (beta chain) has ten or more counts. Study processing details: Construction of a distant-metastasis classifier for papillary thyroid cancer relied on CDR3 differences across clinicopathological groups. TCRdb reprocessed the PCR reads via MiXCR. The V and J calls shown here were made by TCRdb, not taken from the authors' results. Of some 38,000 clones in the sample, roughly 13% were seen once. All patients reached thyroid surgery having received no treatment beforehand. V dropped 6 bases and J dropped 5 bases, with 8 bases sitting between them. Germline CDR1 reads LNHDA; CDR2 reads SQIVND (reference sequence). CDR3 size: 11 residues. This entry is derived from a study of metastatic and nonmetastatic thyroid tumors. Study details: Malignant thyroid and benign thyroid patients provided blood and tumor or nodule tissue whose repertoires were compared.

The sequenced material came from blood. V is TRBV19 and J is TRBJ2-7; possible D gene TRBD1, 5 bases. The TCR sequence derives from a female donor with papillary thyroid cancer or a benign thyroid nodule (not recorded which). Some clones in this sample may be carry-over from other donors' samples. The CDR3 DNA is TGTGCCAGTAGGGTGGGGCACGAGCAGTACTTC. Translation gives CASRVGHEQYF.